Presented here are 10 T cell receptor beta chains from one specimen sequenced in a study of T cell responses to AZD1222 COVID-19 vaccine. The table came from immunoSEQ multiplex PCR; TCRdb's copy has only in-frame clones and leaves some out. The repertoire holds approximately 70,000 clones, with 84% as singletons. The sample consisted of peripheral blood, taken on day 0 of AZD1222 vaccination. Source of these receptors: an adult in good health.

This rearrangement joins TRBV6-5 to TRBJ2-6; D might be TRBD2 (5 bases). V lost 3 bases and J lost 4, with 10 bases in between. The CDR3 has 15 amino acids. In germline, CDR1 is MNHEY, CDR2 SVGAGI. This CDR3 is CASSYEGSGANVLTF. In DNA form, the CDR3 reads TGTGCCAGCAGTTATGAGGGTTCCGGGGCCAACGTCCTGACTTTC.

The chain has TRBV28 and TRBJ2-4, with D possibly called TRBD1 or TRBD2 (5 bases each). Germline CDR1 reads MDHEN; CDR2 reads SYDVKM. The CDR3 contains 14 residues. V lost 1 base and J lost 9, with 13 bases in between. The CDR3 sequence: CASSLSGTPAIQYF. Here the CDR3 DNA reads TGTGCCAGCAGTTTATCCGGGACCCCTGCCATTCAGTACTTC.

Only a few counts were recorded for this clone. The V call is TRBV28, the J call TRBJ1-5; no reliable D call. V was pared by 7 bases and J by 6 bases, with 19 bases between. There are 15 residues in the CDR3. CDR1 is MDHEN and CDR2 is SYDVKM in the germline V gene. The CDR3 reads CASTRRRGLGQPQHF. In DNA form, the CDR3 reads TGTGCCAGCACCCGAAGGAGAGGGCTAGGTCAGCCCCAGCATTTT.

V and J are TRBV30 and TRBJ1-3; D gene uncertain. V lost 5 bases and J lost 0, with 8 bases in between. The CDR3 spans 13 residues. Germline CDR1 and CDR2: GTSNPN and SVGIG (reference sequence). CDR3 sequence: CAWDHFSGNTIYF. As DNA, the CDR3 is TGTGCCTGGGATCACTTCTCTGGAAACACCATATATTTT.

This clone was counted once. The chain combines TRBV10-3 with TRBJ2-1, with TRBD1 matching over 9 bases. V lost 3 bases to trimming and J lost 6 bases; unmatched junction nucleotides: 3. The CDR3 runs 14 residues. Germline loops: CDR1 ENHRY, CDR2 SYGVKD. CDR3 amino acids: CAISDRTGANEQFF. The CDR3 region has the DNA TGTGCCATCAGTGACAGGACAGGGGCCAATGAGCAGTTCTTC.

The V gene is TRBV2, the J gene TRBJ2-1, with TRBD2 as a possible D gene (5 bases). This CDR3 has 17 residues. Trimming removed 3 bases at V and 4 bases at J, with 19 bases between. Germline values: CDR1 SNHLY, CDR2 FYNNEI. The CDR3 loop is CASSEIYRTDGYNEQFF. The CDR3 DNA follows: TGTGCCAGCAGTGAGATTTATCGGACTGATGGTTACAATGAGCAGTTCTTC.

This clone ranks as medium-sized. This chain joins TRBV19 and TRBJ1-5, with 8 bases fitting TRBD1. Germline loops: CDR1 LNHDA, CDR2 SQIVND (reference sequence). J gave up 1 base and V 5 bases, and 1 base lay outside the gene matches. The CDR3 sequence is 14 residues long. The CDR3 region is CASSPGGSNQPQHF. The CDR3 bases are TGTGCCAGTAGTCCAGGGGGCAGCAATCAGCCCCAGCATTTT.

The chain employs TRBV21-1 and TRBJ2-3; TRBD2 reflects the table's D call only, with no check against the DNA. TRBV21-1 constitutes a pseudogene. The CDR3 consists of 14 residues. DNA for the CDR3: TGTGCCAGCAGCAAAAGACTTGAGGGAGATACGCAGTATTTT. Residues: CASSKRLEGDTQYF.

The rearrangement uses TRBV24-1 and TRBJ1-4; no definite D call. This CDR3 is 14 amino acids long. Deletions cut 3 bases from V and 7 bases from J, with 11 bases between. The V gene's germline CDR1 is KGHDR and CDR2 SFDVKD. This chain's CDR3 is CATSDTTTAEKLFF. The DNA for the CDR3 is TGTGCCACCAGTGATACGACGACTGCTGAAAAACTGTTTTTT.

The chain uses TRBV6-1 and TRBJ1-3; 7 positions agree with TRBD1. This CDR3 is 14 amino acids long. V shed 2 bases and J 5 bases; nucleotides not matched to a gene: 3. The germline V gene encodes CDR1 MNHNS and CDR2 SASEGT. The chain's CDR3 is CASSEQGGRNTIYF. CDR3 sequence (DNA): TGTGCCAGCAGTGAACAGGGGGGTAGAAACACCATATATTTT.